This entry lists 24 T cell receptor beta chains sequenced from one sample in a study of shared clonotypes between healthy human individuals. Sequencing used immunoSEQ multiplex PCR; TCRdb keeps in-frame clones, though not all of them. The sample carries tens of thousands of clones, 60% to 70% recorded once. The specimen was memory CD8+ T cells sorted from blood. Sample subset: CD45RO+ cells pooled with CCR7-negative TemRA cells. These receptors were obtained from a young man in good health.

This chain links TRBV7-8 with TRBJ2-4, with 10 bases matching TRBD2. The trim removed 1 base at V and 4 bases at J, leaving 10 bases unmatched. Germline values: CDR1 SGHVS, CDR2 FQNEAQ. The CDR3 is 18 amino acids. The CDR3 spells CASSLVGASGSFKNIQYF. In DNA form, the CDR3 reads TGTGCCAGCAGCTTAGTCGGAGCTAGCGGGAGCTTTAAAAACATTCAGTACTTC.

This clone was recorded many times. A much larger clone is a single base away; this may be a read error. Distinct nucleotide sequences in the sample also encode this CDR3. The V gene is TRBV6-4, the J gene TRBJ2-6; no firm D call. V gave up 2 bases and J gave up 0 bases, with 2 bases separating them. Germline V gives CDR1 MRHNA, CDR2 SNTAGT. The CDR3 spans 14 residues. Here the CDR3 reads CASSDNSGANVLTF. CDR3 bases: TGTGCCAGCAGTGACAACTCTGGGGCCAACGTCCTGACTTTC.

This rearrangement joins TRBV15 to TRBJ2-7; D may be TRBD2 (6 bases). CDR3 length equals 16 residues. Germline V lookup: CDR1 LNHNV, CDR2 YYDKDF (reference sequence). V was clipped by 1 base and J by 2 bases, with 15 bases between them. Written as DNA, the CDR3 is TGTGCCACCAGCAGAGCCTCGTTGACTAGTACCTACGAGCAGTACTTC. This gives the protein CATSRASLTSTYEQYF.

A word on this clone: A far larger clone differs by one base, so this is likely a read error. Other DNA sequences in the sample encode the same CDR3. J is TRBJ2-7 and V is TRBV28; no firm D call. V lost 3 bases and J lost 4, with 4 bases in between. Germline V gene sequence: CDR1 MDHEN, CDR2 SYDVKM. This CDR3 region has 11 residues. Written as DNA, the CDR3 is TGTGCCAGCAGTTTTAATTACGAGCAGTACTTC. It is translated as CASSFNYEQYF.

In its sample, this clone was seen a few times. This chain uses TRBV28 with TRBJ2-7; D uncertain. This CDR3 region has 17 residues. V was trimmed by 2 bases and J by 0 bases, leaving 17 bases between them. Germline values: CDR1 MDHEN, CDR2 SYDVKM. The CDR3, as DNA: TGTGCCAGCAGTTTACCCGTTCCCTTTGCCGACTCCTACGAGCAGTACTTC. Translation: CASSLPVPFADSYEQYF. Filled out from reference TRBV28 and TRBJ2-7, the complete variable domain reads DVKVTQSSRYLVKRTGEKVFLECVQDMDHENMFWYRQDPGLGLRLIYFSYDVKMKEKGDIPEGYSVSREKKERFSLILESASTNQTSMYLCASSLPVPFADSYEQYFGPGTRLTVT.

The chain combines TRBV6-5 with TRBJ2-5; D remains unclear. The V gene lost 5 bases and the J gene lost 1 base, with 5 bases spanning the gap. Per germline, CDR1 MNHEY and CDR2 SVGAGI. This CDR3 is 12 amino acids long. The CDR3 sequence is CASSLLQETQYF. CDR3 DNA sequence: TGTGCCAGCAGTCTGCTCCAAGAGACCCAGTACTTC.

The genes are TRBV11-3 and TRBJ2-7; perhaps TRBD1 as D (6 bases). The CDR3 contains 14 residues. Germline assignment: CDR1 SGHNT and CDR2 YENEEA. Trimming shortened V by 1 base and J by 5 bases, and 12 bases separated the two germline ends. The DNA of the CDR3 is TGTGCCAGCAGCTTAGGCGCAGGGGTAAACGAGCAGTACTTC. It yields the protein CASSLGAGVNEQYF.

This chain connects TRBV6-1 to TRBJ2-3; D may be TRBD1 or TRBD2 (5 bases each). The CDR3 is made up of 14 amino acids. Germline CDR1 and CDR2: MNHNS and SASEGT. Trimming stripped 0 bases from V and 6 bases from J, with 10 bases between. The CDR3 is CASSEAGWGDTQYF. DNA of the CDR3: TGTGCCAGCAGTGAAGCGGGATGGGGGGATACGCAGTATTTT.

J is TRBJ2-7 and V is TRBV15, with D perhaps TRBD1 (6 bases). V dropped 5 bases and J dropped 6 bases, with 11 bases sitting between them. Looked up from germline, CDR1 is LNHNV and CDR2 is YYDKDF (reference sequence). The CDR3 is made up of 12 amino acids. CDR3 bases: TGTGCCACCAGCCGACAGGCGGGCGAGCAGTACTTC. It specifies CATSRQAGEQYF.

CDR3 amino acids: CASSTGVASEYYEQYF. The CDR3 nucleotides read TGTGCCAGTAGTACAGGGGTGGCTAGCGAGTACTACGAGCAGTACTTC. The chain has TRBV19 and TRBJ2-7; D is tentatively TRBD1 or TRBD2 (6 bases each). Trimming removed 4 bases from V and 3 bases from J, with 19 bases in between. The CDR3 consists of 16 residues. The germline V gene has CDR1 LNHDA and CDR2 SQIVND (reference sequence).

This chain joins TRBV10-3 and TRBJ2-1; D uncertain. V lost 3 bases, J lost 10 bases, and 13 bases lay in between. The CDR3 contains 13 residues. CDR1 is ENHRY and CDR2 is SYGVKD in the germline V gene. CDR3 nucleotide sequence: TGTGCCATCAGTGATTATTCTGATGAAGAGCAGTTCTTC. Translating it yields CAISDYSDEEQFF.

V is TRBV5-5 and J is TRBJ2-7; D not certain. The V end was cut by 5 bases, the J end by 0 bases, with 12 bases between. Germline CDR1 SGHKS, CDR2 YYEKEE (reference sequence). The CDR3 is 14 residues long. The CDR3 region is CASRPRRSSYEQYF. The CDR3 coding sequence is TGTGCCAGCAGGCCGCGCAGAAGCTCCTACGAGCAGTACTTC.

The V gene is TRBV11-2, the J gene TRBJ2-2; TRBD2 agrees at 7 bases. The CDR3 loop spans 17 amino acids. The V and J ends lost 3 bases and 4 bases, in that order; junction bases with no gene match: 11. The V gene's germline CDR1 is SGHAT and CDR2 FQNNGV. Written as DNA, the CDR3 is TGTGCCAGCAGCTTGACCCCCAGCGGGACGGGCACCGGGGAGCTGTTTTTT. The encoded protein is CASSLTPSGTGTGELFF.

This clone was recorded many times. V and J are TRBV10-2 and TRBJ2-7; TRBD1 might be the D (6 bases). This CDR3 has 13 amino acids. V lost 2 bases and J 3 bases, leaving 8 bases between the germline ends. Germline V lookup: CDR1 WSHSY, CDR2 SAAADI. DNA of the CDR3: TGCGCCAGCAGTGAGACGGACAGCTACGAGCAGTACTTC. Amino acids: CASSETDSYEQYF.

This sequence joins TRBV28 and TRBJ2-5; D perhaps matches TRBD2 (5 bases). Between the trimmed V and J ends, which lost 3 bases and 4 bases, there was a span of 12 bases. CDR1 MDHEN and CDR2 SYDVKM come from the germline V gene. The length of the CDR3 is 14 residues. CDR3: CASSFPGAVETQYF. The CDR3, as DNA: TGTGCCAGCAGTTTTCCCGGAGCGGTAGAGACCCAGTACTTC.

The CDR3 sequence: CASSYLAAGLYNEQFF. The CDR3 DNA is TGTGCCAGCAGCTATCTAGCGGCAGGACTCTACAATGAGCAGTTCTTC. V and J are TRBV28 and TRBJ2-1, with TRBD2 identical over 7 bases. Germline V gene lookup returns CDR1 MDHEN and CDR2 SYDVKM. J lost 3 bases, V lost 6 bases, and 11 bases had no gene match. The CDR3 runs to 16 residues. Together with reference TRBV28 and TRBJ2-1, the CDR3 gives the full variable domain: DVKVTQSSRYLVKRTGEKVFLECVQDMDHENMFWYRQDPGLGLRLIYFSYDVKMKEKGDIPEGYSVSREKKERFSLILESASTNQTSMYLCASSYLAAGLYNEQFFGPGTRLTVL.

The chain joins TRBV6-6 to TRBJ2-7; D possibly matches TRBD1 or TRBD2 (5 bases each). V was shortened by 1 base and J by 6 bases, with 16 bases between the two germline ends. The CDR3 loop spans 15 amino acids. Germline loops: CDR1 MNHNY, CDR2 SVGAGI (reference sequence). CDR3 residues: CASSYLGQSRGEQYF. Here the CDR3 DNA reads TGTGCCAGCAGTTACTTGGGGCAATCGAGGGGCGAGCAGTACTTC.

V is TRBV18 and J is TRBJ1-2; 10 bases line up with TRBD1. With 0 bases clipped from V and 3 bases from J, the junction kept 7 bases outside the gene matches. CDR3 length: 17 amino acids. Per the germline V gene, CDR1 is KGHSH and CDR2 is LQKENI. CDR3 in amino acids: CASSPPGQGVGYYGYTF. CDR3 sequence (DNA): TGTGCCAGCTCACCACCCGGACAGGGGGTAGGGTACTATGGCTACACCTTC.

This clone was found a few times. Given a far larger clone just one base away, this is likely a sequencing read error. CDR3 coding DNA: TGTGCCATCAGTGACTCCTCTGGGGCCAACGTCCTGACTTTC. Its protein is CAISDSSGANVLTF. The chain combines TRBV10-3 with TRBJ2-6, with D unclear. The CDR3 sequence is 14 residues long. CDR1 is ENHRY and CDR2 is SYGVKD in the germline V gene. V shed 3 bases and J shed 0 bases, with 3 bases lying between them.

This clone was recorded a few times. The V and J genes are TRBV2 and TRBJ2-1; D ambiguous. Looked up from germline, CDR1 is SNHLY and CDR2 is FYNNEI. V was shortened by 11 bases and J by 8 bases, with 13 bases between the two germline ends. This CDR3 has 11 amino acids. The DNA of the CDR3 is TGTGCCTCGTCCCACGTGGATGAGCAGTTCTTC. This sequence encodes CASSHVDEQFF.

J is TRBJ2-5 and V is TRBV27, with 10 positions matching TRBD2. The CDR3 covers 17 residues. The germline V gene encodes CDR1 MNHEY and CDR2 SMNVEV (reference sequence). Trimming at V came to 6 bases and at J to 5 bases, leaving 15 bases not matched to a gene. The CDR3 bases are TGTGCCAGCAGCCAAACGACGGGACTAGCGACCCAGGAGACCCAGTACTTC. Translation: CASSQTTGLATQETQYF.

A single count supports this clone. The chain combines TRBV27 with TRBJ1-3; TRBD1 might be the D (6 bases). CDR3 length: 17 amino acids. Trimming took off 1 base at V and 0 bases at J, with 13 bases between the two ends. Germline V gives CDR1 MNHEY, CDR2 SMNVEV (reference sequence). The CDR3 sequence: CASSLYPTGISGNTIYF. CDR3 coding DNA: TGTGCCAGCAGTTTATACCCCACAGGGATCTCTGGAAACACCATATATTTT.

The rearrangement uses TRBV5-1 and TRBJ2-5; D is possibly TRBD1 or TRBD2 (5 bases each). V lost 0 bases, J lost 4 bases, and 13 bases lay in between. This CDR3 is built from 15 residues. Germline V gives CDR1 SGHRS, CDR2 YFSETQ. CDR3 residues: CASSLASPGRETQYF. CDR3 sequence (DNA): TGCGCCAGCAGCTTGGCCTCGCCAGGGAGAGAGACCCAGTACTTC.

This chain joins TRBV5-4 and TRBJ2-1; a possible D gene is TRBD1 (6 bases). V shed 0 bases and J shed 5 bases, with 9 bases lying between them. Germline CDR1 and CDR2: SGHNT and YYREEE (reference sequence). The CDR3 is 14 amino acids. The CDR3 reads CASSLAAGDNEQFF. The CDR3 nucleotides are TGTGCCAGCAGCTTGGCGGCAGGGGACAATGAGCAGTTCTTC.